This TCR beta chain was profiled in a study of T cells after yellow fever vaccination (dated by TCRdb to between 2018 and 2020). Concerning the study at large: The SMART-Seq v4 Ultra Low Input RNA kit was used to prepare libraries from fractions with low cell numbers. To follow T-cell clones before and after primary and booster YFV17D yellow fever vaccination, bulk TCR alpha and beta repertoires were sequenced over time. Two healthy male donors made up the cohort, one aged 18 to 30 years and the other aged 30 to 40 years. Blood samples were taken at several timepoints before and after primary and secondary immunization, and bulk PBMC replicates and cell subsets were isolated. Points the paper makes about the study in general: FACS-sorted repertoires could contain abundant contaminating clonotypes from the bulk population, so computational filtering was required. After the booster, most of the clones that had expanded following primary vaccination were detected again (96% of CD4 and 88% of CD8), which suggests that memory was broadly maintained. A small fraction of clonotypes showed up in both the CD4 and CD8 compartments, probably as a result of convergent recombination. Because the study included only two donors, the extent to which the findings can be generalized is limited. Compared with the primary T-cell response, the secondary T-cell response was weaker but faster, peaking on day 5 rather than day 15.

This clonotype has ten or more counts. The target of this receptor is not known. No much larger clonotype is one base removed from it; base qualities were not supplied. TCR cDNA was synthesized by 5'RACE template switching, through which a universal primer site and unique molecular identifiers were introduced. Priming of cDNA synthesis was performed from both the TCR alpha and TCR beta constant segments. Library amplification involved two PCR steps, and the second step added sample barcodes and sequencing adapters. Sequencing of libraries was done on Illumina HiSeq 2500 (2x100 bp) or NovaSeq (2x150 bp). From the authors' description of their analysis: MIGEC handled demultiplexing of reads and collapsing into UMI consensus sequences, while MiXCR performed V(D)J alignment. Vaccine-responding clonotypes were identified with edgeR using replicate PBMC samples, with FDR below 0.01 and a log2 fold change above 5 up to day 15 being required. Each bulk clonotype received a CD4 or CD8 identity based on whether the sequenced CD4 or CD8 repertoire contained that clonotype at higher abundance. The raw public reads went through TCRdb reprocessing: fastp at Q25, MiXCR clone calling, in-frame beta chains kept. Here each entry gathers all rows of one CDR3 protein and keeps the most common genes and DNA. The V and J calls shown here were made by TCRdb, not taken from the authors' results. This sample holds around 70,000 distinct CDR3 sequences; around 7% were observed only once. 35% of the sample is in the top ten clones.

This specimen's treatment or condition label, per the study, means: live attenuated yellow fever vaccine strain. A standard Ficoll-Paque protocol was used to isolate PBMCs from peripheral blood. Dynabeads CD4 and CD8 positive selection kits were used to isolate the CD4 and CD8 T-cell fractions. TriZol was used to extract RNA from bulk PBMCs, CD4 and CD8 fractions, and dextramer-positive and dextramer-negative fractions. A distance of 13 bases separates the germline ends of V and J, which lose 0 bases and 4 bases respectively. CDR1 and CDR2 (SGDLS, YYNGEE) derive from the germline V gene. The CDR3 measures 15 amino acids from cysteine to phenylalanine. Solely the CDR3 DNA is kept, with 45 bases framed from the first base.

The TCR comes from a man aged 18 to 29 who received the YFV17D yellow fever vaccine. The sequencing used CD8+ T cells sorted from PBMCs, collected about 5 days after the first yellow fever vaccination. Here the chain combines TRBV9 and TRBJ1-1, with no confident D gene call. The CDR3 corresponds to CASSVDGLSGTEAFF. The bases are TGTGCCAGCAGCGTAGATGGCCTATCAGGCACTGAAGCTTTCTTT.